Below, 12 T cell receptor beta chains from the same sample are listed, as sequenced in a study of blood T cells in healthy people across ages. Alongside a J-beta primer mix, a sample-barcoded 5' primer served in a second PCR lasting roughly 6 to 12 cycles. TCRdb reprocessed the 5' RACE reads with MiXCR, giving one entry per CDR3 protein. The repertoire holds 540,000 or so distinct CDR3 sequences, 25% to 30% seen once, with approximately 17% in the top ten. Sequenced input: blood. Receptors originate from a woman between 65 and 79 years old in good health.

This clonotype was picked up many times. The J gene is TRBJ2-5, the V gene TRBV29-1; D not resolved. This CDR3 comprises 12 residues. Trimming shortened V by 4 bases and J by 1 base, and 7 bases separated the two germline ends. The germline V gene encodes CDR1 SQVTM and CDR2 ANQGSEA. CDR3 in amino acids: CSVGRFQETQYF. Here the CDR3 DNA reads TGCAGCGTTGGCCGATTCCAAGAGACCCAGTACTTC.

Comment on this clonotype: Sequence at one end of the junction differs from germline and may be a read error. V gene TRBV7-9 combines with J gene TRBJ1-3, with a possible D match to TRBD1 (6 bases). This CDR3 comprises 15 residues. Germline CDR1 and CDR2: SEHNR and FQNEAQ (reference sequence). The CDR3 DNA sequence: TGTGTCAGCAGGTCTCACAGGGACTCTGGAAACACCATATATTTT. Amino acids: CVSRSHRDSGNTIYF.

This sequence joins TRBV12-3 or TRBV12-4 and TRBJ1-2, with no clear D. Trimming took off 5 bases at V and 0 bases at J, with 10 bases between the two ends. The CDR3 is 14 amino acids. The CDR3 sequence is CASSTGVSNYGYTF. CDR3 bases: TGTGCCAGCAGTACCGGGGTGTCTAACTATGGCTACACCTTC.

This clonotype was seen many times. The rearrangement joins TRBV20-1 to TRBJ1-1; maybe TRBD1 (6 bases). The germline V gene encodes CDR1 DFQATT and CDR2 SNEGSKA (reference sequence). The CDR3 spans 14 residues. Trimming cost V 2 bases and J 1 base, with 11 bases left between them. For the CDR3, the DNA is TGCAGTGCTAGATGGCGGGGGCCGAACACTGAAGCTTTCTTT. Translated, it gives CSARWRGPNTEAFF.

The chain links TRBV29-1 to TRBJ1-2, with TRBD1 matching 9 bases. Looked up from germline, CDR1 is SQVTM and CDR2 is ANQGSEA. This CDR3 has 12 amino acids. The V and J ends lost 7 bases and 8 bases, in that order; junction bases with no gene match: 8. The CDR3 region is CSGLQGAGGYTF. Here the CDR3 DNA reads TGCAGCGGACTACAGGGGGCAGGCGGCTACACCTTC.

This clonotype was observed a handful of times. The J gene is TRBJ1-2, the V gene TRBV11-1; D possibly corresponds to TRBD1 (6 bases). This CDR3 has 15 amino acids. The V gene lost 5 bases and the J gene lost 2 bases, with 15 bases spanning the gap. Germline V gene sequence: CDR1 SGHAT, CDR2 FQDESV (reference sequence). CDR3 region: CASSSQRGLNYGYTF. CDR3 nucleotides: TGTGCCAGCAGCAGCCAACGGGGGCTCAACTATGGCTACACCTTC.

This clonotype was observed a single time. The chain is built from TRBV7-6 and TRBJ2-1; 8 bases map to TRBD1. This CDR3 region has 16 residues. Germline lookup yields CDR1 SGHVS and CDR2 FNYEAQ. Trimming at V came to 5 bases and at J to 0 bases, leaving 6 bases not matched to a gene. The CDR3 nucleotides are TGTGCCAGCAGCAGAAGACAGGGGAACTCCTACAATGAGCAGTTCTTC. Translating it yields CASSRRQGNSYNEQFF.

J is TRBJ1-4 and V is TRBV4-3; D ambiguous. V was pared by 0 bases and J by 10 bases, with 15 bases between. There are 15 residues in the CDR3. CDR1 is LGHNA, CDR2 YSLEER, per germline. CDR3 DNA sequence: TGCGCCAGCAGCCAAGATCGGCAGGTATCGGGAAAACTGTTTTTT. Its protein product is CASSQDRQVSGKLFF.

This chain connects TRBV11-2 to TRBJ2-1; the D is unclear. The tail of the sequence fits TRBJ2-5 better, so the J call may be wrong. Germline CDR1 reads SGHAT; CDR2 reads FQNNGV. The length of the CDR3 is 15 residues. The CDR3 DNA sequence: TGTGCCAGCAGCTTCGGGCAGGTTCAGCGCGAGACCCAGTACTTC. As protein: CASSFGQVQRETQYF.

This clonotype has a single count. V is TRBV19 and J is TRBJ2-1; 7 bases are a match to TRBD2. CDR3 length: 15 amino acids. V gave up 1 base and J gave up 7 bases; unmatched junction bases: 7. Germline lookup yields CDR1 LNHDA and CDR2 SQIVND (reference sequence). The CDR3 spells CASSIGRGVLNEQFF. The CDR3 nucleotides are TGTGCCAGTAGTATAGGACGGGGGGTTTTGAATGAGCAGTTCTTC.

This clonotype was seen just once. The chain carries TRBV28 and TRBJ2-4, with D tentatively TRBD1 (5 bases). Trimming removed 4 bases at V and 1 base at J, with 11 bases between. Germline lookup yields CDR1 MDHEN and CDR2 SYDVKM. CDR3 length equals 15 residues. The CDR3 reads CASSSPKGAKNIQYF. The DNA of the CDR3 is TGTGCCAGCAGTTCCCCCAAGGGGGCCAAAAACATTCAGTACTTC.

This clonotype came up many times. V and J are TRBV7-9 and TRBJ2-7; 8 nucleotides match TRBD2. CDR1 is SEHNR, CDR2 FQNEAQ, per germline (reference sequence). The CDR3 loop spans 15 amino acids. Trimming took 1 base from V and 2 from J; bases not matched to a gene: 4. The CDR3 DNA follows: TGTGCCAGCAGCTTAGGAGTTAGCGGGGCCTACGAGCAGTACTTC. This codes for CASSLGVSGAYEQYF.